This T cell receptor (beta chain) was found in a study of Ad26.COV2.S vaccination and SARS-CoV-2 variants. Profiled with immunoSEQ multiplex PCR; TCRdb holds only in-frame clones, not every one. The table shows more than 400,000 clones, with over 80% occurring only once. Germline V CDR1 and CDR2: SGHAT, FQNNGV. The V end was cut by 1 base, the J end by 5 bases, with 22 bases between. CDR3 size: 18 residues. Treatment denoted: about 20 received Ad26.COV2.S at low or high dose, single or two shots; a few received placebo; per-sample allocation not given. Sampling was done on day 63 after the first vaccine or placebo injection.

This chain joins TRBV11-2 and TRBJ2-3, with D perhaps assigned TRBD1 or TRBD2 (6 bases each). The receptor comes from a person between 18 and 59 years old who received the Ad26.COV2.S COVID-19 vaccine or a placebo. Sample: peripheral blood, taken in a trial of Ad26.COV2.S vaccine versus placebo. The CDR3: CASSLAGRGALGLDTQYF. The CDR3 bases are TGTGCCAGCAGCTTAGCCGGAAGGGGGGCCTTGGGGCTAGATACGCAGTATTTT.